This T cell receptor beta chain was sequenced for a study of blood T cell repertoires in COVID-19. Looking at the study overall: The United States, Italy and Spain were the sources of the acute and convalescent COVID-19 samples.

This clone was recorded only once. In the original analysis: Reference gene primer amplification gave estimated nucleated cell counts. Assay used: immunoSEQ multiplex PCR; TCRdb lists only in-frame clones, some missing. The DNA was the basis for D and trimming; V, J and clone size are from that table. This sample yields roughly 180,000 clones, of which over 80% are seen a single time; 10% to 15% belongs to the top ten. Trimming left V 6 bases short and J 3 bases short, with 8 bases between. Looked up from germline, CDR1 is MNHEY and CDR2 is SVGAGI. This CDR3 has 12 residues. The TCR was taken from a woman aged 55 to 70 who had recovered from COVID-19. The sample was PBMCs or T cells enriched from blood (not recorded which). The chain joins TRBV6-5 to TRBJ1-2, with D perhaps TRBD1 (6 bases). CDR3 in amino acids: CASRQGDYGYTF. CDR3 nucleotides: TGTGCCAGCAGACAGGGAGACTATGGCTACACCTTC.